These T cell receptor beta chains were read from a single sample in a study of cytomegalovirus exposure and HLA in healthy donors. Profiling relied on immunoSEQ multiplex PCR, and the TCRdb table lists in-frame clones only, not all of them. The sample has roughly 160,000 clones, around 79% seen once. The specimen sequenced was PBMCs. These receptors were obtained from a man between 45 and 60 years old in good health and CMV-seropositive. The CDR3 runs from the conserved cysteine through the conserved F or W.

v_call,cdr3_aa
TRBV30,CAWSRTGFNTEAFF
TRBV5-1,CASSLPASGGRGDTQYF
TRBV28,CASSSLAGQLGEYEKLFF
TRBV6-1,CASSEAGSGGVTDTQYF
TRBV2,CASSEALGDRIYEQYF
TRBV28,CASSLDRESQPQHF
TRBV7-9,CSSRREGEKLFF
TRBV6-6,CASSFETVNYGYTF
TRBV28,CASTGRIYGYTF
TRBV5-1,CASSSTGMVMNTEAFF
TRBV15,CATSRAQGPYSNQPQHF
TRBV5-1,CASSLNRGTIYF
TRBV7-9,CSSSLAEVTNEKLFF
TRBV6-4,CASSEQPTDTQYF
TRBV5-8,CASSLWDSQYSNQPQHF
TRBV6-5,CASSPGLEAFF
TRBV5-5,CASSYEDRGRSYEQYF
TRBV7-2,CASSLLGGSPTDTQYF
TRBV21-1,CASSTLAHNQPQHF
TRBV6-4,CASSDSTGGRTEAFF
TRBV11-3,CASSVGDTEAFF
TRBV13,CASSIRGSNQPQHF
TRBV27,CASSSNSLSPLHF
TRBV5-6,CASSLGTALSGNTIYF
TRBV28,CASSSPRSTDTQYF
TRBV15,CATSRDSGLYSNQPQHF
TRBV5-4,CAFGGGAMYEQYF